This T cell receptor beta chain was recovered during a study of T cells in Graves' hyperthyroidism and ophthalmopathy. Regarding the study as a whole: For ophthalmopathy, model prediction preceded onset by a median roughly 6.2 months.

V was trimmed by 6 bases and J by 9 bases, leaving 12 bases between them. CDR1 and CDR2 (germline): MNHNS, SASEGT. CDR3 length equals 12 residues. Researchers took RNA transcripts and amplified the TCR beta CDR3 regions from them. The TCR CDR3 first-round RT-PCR relied on the HTBI primer set. MiXCR, applied by TCRdb to the multiplex PCR reads, yields one record per CDR3 protein. The repertoire holds about 640,000 distinct CDR3 sequences, with roughly 20% as singletons. In regard to this clonotype: The antigen is undetermined.

The sample was blood. The origin of this receptor is a man aged 30-40 years with Graves' ophthalmopathy. The rearrangement links TRBV6-1 to TRBJ2-1; D might be TRBD1 (6 bases). The CDR3 here is CASSPTGSEQFF. The CDR3 DNA reads TGTGCCAGCAGCCCTACAGGGAGTGAGCAGTTCTTC.